The next 3 T cell receptor beta chains were all read from a single sample in a study of cytomegalovirus exposure and HLA in healthy donors. The PCR contained 60 Vbeta and 13 Jbeta primers. The table came from immunoSEQ multiplex PCR; TCRdb's copy has only in-frame clones and leaves some out. Of 130,000 to 150,000 clones in the sample, 65% to 90% were seen once. Input material: PBMCs. Receptors were obtained from a woman in her thirties in good health and CMV-seronegative.

V and J are TRBV7-8 and TRBJ2-7, with TRBD1 matching over 7 bases. The germline CDR1 and CDR2 sequences are SGHVS and FQNEAQ. The CDR3 contains 14 residues. With V trimmed by 1 base and J by 1 base, 1 base remained unmatched. The CDR3 nucleotides read TGTGCCAGCAGCTTAGGGACAGGTTCCTACGAGCAGTACTTC. It codes for CASSLGTGSYEQYF.

As concerns this clone: At one end, the junction sequence differs from germline, possibly due to a read error. This CDR3 is CASGEGTGRFEQYF. The CDR3 nucleotides read TGTGCCAGCGGTGAGGGGACAGGAAGATTCGAGCAGTACTTC. The chain is built from TRBV25-1 and TRBJ2-7, with 8 bases fitting TRBD1. Germline-derived CDR1 and CDR2 are MGHDK and SYGVNS. This CDR3 has 14 residues.

This clone was found a few times. The rearrangement uses TRBV6-1 and TRBJ2-2; 9 nucleotides align to TRBD1. The junction had 2 bases not matched to a gene; V was cut back by 3 bases and J by 3 bases. Germline CDR1 and CDR2: MNHNS and SASEGT. This CDR3 comprises 15 residues. The chain's CDR3 is CASSEGTGYTGELFF. CDR3 nucleotides: TGTGCCAGCAGTGAGGGGACAGGGTACACCGGGGAGCTGTTTTTT.